The 20 T cell receptor beta chains below were found in one sample sequenced in a study of blood T cell repertoires in COVID-19. Method: immunoSEQ multiplex PCR; TCRdb's copy keeps in-frame clones and lacks some. The sample holds 120,000 or so clones, approximately 90% seen once. The source material was peripheral blood. These receptors originate from a woman aged 80 or older with acute or convalescent COVID-19.

The chain carries TRBV5-1 and TRBJ2-5; D is possibly TRBD1 (6 bases). The CDR3 is made up of 12 amino acids. Germline V gives CDR1 SGHRS, CDR2 YFSETQ. V dropped 5 bases and J dropped 5 bases, with 10 bases sitting between them. CDR3 residues: CASRLTGETQYF. Written as DNA, the CDR3 is TGCGCCAGCAGACTTACAGGGGAGACCCAGTACTTC.

The chain has TRBV7-2 and TRBJ2-3; D not certain. Germline loops: CDR1 SGHTA, CDR2 FQGNSA. This CDR3 is 14 amino acids long. V lost 1 base to trimming and J lost 3 bases, with 8 bases between them. The DNA for the CDR3 is TGTGCCAGCAGCTTAGGCGCGAGGACAGATACGCAGTATTTT. Residues: CASSLGARTDTQYF.

The chain links TRBV7-2 to TRBJ2-7; tentative D call: TRBD2 (5 bases). Germline assignment: CDR1 SGHTA and CDR2 FQGNSA. CDR3 length: 14 residues. V lost 6 bases and J lost 5, with 17 bases in between. CDR3 residues: CASRRADPPDEQYF. In DNA form, the CDR3 reads TGTGCCAGCAGGCGGGCAGACCCTCCTGACGAGCAGTACTTC.

This rearrangement joins TRBV5-1 to TRBJ1-2, with 7 bases fitting TRBD1. The CDR3 consists of 15 residues. CDR1 is SGHRS and CDR2 is YFSETQ in the germline V gene. The V and J ends lost 4 bases and 6 bases, in that order; junction bases with no gene match: 12. This chain's CDR3 is CASSQQGGPLDGYTF. Here the CDR3 DNA reads TGCGCCAGCAGCCAGCAGGGGGGTCCCTTGGATGGCTACACCTTC.

CDR3 protein: CASSFGTGQSPLHF. DNA for the CDR3: TGTGCCAGCAGCTTCGGGACAGGCCAATCACCCCTCCACTTT. V and J are TRBV5-6 and TRBJ1-6; 8 nucleotides align to TRBD1. Germline lookup yields CDR1 SGHDT and CDR2 YYEEEE. This CDR3 is built from 14 residues. J was trimmed by 10 bases and V by 2 bases; bases with no gene match: 5.

This clone showed up just a few times. The chain joins TRBV25-1 to TRBJ2-7, with TRBD1 as a possible D gene (6 bases). The CDR3 loop spans 12 amino acids. Trimming took off 5 bases at V and 6 bases at J, with 11 bases between the two ends. The germline V gene has CDR1 MGHDK and CDR2 SYGVNS. In DNA form, the CDR3 reads TGTGCCAGCAGTAATACAGGGTTCGAGCAGTACTTC. Translated: CASSNTGFEQYF.

The chain joins TRBV9 to TRBJ2-7; no firm D call. Germline CDR1 is SGDLS and CDR2 is YYNGEE. The V end was cut by 0 bases, the J end by 2 bases, with 9 bases between. The CDR3 length is 14 residues. The CDR3 DNA is TGTGCCAGCAGCGTAGACGAGAATCCCTACGAGCAGTACTTC. It encodes CASSVDENPYEQYF.

This chain joins TRBV6-2 or TRBV6-3 and TRBJ2-6, with TRBD1 matching 7 bases. With V trimmed by 6 bases and J by 0 bases, 5 bases remained unmatched. Germline CDR1 reads MNHEY; CDR2 reads SVGEGT. The CDR3 has 16 amino acids. CDR3 sequence: CASSWTGLSGANVLTF. Here the CDR3 DNA reads TGTGCCAGCAGCTGGACAGGACTCTCTGGGGCCAACGTCCTGACTTTC.

This chain joins TRBV6-4 and TRBJ1-3, with 9 bases that match TRBD1. This CDR3 contains 15 residues. Germline values: CDR1 MRHNA, CDR2 SNTAGT. J lost 10 bases, V lost 4 bases, and 11 bases had no gene match. CDR3 region: CASSGLRQGGITIYF. CDR3 nucleotides: TGTGCCAGCAGTGGACTACGACAGGGGGGTATTACCATATATTTT.

V is TRBV11-3 and J is TRBJ2-2, with 9 bases that match TRBD1. V dropped 5 bases and J dropped 6; count of bases not matched to a gene: 10. The CDR3 totals 16 residues. The germline CDR1 and CDR2 sequences are SGHNT and YENEEA. The CDR3 protein is CASSASGTGRAGELFF. In DNA form, the CDR3 reads TGTGCCAGCAGCGCGTCCGGGACAGGGAGGGCCGGGGAGCTGTTTTTT.

The chain has TRBV7-2 and TRBJ2-2; TRBD1 agrees at 9 bases. Looked up from germline, CDR1 is SGHTA and CDR2 is FQGNSA. CDR3 length: 16 residues. After removal of 1 base from V and 4 bases from J, the junction contained 4 bases not matched to a gene. The DNA of the CDR3 is TGTGCCAGCAGCTTAGGTAGACAGGGGGGCACCGGGGAGCTGTTTTTT. As protein: CASSLGRQGGTGELFF.

This chain links TRBV6-5 with TRBJ2-7, with 9 bases fitting TRBD1. CDR3 size: 14 residues. CDR1 is MNHEY and CDR2 is SVGAGI in the germline V gene. Unmatched junction bases numbered 7, after V lost 4 bases and J lost 6 bases. CDR3 protein: CASSSLDRGSEQYF. DNA of the CDR3: TGTGCCAGCAGTTCCCTGGACAGGGGCAGCGAGCAGTACTTC.

This chain uses TRBV5-1 with TRBJ1-1; 7 bases fit TRBD1. Unmatched junction bases numbered 10, after V lost 4 bases and J lost 10 bases. Germline CDR1 and CDR2: SGHRS and YFSETQ. This CDR3 has 13 residues. The CDR3 DNA sequence: TGCGCCAGCAGCGGGACCTGGACAGGCGGAGCTTTCTTT. This codes for CASSGTWTGGAFF.

The gene calls are TRBV9 and TRBJ2-5; 8 nucleotides agree with TRBD2. The J segment lost 5 bases and the V segment lost 0 bases, leaving 6 bases of the junction unmatched. The CDR3 has 15 amino acids. Germline lookup yields CDR1 SGDLS and CDR2 YYNGEE. The CDR3 DNA reads TGTGCCAGCAGCGTAGGTACTAGCGGACGGGAGACCCAGTACTTC. Protein product: CASSVGTSGRETQYF.

The rearrangement uses TRBV29-1 and TRBJ2-5, with 12 positions matching TRBD2. This CDR3 has 15 residues. Trimming removed 6 bases from V and 4 bases from J; junction bases left unmatched: 9. Germline V gene lookup returns CDR1 SQVTM and CDR2 ANQGSEA. CDR3 coding DNA: TGCAGCGTACCAACTAGCGGGAGGTCGGCAGAGACCCAGTACTTC. Amino acid sequence: CSVPTSGRSAETQYF. Together with reference TRBV29-1 and TRBJ2-5, the CDR3 gives the full variable domain: SAVISQKPSRDICQRGTSLTIQCQVDSQVTMMFWYRQQPGQSLTLIATANQGSEATYESGFVIDKFPISRPNLTFSTLTVSNMSPEDSSIYLCSVPTSGRSAETQYFGPGTRLLVL.

This sequence joins TRBV28 and TRBJ2-2; TRBD2 is a possible D gene (6 bases). The V end lost 8 bases, the J end lost 0 bases, and 10 bases lay between the germline ends. The CDR3 length is 14 residues. Germline CDR1 MDHEN, CDR2 SYDVKM. For the CDR3, the DNA is TGTGCCAGCCAAGGGGAGGCGAACACCGGGGAGCTGTTTTTT. Its protein is CASQGEANTGELFF.

This clone was seen a handful of times. V gene TRBV7-9 combines with J gene TRBJ1-1; D is unclear. This CDR3 comprises 11 residues. Trimming took off 11 bases at V and 3 bases at J, with 10 bases between the two ends. Germline CDR1 and CDR2: SEHNR and FQNEAQ (reference sequence). This chain's CDR3 is CASSRDTEAFF. Written as DNA, the CDR3 is TGTGCCTCCTCGAGGGACACTGAAGCTTTCTTT.

This clone was seen only once. The chain uses TRBV9 and TRBJ1-4, with TRBD1 as a possible D gene (5 bases). The CDR3 is 20 amino acids. Deletions cut 0 bases from V and 7 bases from J, with 28 bases between. The germline CDR1 and CDR2 sequences are SGDLS and YYNGEE. CDR3 bases: TGTGCCAGCAGCGTAGTAATCCCCAGCGATATCAGTAGGGGATGTGAAAAACTGTTTTTT. Translated: CASSVVIPSDISRGCEKLFF. Variable domain in full (rest from reference TRBV9 and TRBJ1-4): DSGVTQTPKHLITATGQRVTLRCSPRSGDLSVYWYQQSLDQGLQFLIQYYNGEERAKGNILERFSAQQFPDLHSELNLSSLELGDSALYFCASSVVIPSDISRGCEKLFFGSGTQLSVL.

V gene TRBV5-1 combines with J gene TRBJ2-3, with D maybe TRBD1 (5 bases). V was trimmed by 0 bases and J by 1 base, leaving 12 bases between them. Looked up from germline, CDR1 is SGHRS and CDR2 is YFSETQ. The CDR3 contains 16 residues. CDR3 DNA: TGCGCCAGCAGCTTGGTCACAGGTGGAGGCACAGATACGCAGTATTTT. Amino acids: CASSLVTGGGTDTQYF.

V is TRBV7-9 and J is TRBJ2-5; 9 bases fit TRBD2. CDR3 length: 16 amino acids. Germline lookup yields CDR1 SEHNR and CDR2 FQNEAQ (reference sequence). V lost 5 bases to trimming and J lost 6 bases; unmatched junction nucleotides: 13. CDR3 coding DNA: TGTGCCAGCAGCACCGAGGGGCGGGAGGGCCCCCAGACCCAGTACTTC. Its translation is CASSTEGREGPQTQYF. The whole variable domain, remainder taken from reference TRBV7-9 and TRBJ2-5, is DTGVSQNPRHKITKRGQNVTFRCDPISEHNRLYWYRQTLGQGPEFLTYFQNEAQLEKSRLLSDRFSAERPKGSFSTLEIQRTEQGDSAMYLCASSTEGREGPQTQYFGPGTRLLVL.